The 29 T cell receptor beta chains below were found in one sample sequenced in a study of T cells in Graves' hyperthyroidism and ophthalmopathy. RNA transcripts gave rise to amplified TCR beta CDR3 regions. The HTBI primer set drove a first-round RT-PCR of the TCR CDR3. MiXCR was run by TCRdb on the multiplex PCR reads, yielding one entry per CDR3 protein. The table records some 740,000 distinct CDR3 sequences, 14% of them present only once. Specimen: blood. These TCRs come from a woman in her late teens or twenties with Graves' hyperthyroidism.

CDR3 sequence reads: CASSYLSQGENTEAFF. DNA of the CDR3: TGTGCCAGCAGTTACTTATCTCAGGGGGAGAACACTGAAGCTTTCTTT. The rearrangement joins TRBV6-5 to TRBJ1-1, with 7 bases aligning to TRBD1. Trimming removed 1 base from V and 1 base from J; junction bases left unmatched: 6. The CDR3 consists of 16 residues. The germline CDR1 and CDR2 sequences are MNHEY and SVGAGI.

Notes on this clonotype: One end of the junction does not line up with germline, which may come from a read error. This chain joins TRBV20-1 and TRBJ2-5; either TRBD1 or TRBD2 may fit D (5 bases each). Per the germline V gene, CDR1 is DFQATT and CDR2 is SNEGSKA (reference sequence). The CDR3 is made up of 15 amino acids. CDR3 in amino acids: CGARIPGPSAETQYF. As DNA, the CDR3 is TGCGGTGCTAGAATCCCGGGACCCAGCGCAGAGACCCAGTACTTC.

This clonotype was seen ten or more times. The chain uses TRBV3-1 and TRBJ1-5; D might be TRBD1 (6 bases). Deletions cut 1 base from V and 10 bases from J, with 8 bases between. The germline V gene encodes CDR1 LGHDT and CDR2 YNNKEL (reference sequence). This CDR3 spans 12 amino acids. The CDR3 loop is CASSQAGHPQHF. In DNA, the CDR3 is TGTGCCAGCAGCCAAGCGGGACACCCCCAGCATTTT.

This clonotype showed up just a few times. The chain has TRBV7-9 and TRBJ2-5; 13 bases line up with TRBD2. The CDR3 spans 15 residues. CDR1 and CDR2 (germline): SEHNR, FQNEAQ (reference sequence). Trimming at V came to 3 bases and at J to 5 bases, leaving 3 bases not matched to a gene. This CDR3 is CASSLGTSGTETQYF. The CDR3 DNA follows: TGTGCCAGCAGCTTGGGGACTAGCGGGACGGAGACCCAGTACTTC.

CDR3 sequence: CASKFGTGELFF. The DNA of the CDR3 is TGTGCCAGCAAGTTCGGCACCGGGGAGCTGTTTTTT. The chain employs TRBV6-9 and TRBJ2-2, with D hard to call. V gave up 7 bases and J gave up 4 bases, with 7 bases separating them. CDR1 is MNHGY, CDR2 SVAAGI, per germline. The CDR3 length is 12 residues.

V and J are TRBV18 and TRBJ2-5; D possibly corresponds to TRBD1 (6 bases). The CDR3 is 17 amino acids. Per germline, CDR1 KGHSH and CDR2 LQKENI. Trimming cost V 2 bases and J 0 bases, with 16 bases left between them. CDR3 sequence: CASSPDRRVWYQETQYF. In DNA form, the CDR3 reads TGTGCCAGCTCACCAGACAGGAGAGTTTGGTACCAAGAGACCCAGTACTTC.

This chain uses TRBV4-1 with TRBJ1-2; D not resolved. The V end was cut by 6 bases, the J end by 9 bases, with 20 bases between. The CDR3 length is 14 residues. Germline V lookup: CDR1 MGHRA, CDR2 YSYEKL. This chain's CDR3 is CASSPYLGSESYTF. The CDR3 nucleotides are TGCGCCAGCAGTCCCTATCTTGGCAGCGAAAGCTACACCTTC.

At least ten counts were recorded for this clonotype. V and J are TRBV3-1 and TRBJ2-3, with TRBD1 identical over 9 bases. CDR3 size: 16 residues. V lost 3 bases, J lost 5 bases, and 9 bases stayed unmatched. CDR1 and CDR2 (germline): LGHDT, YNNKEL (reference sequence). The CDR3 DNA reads TGTGCCAGCAGCCAGAAAAGGGACAGGGTAAAAGATACGCAGTATTTT. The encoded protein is CASSQKRDRVKDTQYF.

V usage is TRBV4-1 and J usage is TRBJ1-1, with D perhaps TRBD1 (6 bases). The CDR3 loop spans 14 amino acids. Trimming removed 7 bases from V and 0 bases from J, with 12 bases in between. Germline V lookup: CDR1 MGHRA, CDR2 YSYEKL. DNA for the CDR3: TGCGCCAGCAATTACAGGGCAATGAACACTGAAGCTTTCTTT. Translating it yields CASNYRAMNTEAFF.

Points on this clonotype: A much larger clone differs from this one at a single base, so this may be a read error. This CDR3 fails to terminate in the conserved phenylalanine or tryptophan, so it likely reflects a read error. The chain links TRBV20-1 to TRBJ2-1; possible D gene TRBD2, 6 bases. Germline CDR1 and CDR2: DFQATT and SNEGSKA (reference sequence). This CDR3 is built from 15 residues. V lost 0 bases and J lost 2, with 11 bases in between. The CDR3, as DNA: TGCAGTGCTAGAGATATCGGGAGAACCTACAATGAGCAGTTCGTC. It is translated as CSARDIGRTYNEQFV.

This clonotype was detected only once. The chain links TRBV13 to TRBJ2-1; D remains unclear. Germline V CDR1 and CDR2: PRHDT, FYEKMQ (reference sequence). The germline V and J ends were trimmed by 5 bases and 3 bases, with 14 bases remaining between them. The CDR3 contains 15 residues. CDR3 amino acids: CASSPRGDIYNEQFF. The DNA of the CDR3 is TGTGCCAGCAGCCCCCGAGGCGACATCTACAATGAGCAGTTCTTC.

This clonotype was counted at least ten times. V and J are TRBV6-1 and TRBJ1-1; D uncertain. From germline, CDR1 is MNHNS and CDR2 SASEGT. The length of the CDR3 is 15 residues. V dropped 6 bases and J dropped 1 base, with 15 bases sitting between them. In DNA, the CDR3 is TGTGCCAGCAGGGACTCCTGGCCGGGGAACACTGAAGCTTTCTTT. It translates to CASRDSWPGNTEAFF.

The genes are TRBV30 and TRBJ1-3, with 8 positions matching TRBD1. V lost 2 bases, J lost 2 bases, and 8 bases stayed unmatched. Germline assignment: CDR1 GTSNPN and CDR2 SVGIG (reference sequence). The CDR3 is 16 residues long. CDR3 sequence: CAWSITTGGPGNTIYF. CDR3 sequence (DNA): TGTGCCTGGAGTATTACTACAGGGGGTCCTGGAAACACCATATATTTT.

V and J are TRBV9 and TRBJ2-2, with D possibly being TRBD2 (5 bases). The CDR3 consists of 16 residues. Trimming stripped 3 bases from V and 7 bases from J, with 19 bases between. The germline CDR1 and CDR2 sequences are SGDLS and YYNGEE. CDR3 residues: CASSATGVISGGELFF. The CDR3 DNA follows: TGTGCCAGCAGCGCCACCGGGGTGATAAGCGGCGGGGAGCTGTTTTTT.

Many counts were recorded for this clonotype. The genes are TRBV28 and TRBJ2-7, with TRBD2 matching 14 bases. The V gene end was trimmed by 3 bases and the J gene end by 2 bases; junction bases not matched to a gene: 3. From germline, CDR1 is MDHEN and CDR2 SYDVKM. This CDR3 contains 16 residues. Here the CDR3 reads CASSLGLAGDPYEQYF. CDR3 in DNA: TGTGCCAGCAGTTTGGGACTAGCGGGAGACCCCTACGAGCAGTACTTC.

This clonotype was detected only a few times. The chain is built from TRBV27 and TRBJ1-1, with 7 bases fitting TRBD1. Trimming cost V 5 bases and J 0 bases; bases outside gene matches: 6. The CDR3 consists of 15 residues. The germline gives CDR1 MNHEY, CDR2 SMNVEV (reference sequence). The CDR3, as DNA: TGTGCCAGCAGTGACGGGACAGACTTGAACACTGAAGCTTTCTTT. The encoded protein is CASSDGTDLNTEAFF.

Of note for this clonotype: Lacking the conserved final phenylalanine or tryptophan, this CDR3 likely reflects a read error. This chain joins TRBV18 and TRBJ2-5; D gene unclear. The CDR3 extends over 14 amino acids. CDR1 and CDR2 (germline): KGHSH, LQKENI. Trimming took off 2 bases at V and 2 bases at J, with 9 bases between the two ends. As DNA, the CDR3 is TGTGCCAGCTCACCAGGGATACTTCAAGAGACCCAGTACCTC. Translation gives CASSPGILQETQYL.

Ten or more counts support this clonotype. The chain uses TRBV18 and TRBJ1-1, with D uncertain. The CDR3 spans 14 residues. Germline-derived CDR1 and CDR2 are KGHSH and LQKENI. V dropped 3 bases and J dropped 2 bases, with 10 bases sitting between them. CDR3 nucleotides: TGTGCCAGCTCACCCCTGCCCGGAAACACTGAAGCTTTCTTT. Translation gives CASSPLPGNTEAFF.

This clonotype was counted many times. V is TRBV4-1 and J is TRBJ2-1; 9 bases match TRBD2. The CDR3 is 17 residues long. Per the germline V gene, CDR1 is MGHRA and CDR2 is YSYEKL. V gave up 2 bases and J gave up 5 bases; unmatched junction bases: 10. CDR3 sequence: CASSQRAGGSINNEQFF. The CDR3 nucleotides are TGCGCCAGCAGCCAACGGGCGGGAGGGTCCATTAACAATGAGCAGTTCTTC.

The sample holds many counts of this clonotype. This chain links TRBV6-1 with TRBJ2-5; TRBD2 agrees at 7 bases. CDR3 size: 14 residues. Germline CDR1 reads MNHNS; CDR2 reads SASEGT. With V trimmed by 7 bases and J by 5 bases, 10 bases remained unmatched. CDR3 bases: TGTGCCAGCAAATACGGGGGAGGGCCGGAGACCCAGTACTTC. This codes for CASKYGGGPETQYF.

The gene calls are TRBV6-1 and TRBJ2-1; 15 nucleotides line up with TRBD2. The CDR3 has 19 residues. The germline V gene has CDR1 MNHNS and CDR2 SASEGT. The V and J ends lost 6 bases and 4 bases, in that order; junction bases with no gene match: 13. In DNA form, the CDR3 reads TGTGCCAGCAGAGCCGATCGGACTAGCGGGAGGGCCGCGTACAATGAGCAGTTCTTC. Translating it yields CASRADRTSGRAAYNEQFF.

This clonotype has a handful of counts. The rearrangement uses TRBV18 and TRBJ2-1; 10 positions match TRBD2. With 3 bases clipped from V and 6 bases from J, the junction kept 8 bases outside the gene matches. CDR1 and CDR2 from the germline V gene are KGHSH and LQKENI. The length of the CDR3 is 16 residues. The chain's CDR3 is CASSPIVAGGPNEQFF. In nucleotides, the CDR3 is TGTGCCAGCTCACCCATAGTAGCGGGAGGACCCAATGAGCAGTTCTTC.

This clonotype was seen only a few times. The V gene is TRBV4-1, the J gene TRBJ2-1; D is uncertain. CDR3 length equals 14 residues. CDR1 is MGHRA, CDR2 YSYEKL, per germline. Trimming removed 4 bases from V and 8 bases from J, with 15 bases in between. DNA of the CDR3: TGCGCCAGCAGCCCCCTATCAATGGGCGATGAGCAGTTCTTC. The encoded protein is CASSPLSMGDEQFF.

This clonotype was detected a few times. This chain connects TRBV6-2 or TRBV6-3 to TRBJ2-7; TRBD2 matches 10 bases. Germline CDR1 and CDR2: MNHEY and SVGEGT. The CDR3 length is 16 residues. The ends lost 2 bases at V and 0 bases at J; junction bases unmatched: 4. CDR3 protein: CASSYEPSGSSYEQYF. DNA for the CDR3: TGTGCCAGCAGTTACGAGCCTAGCGGGAGCTCCTACGAGCAGTACTTC.

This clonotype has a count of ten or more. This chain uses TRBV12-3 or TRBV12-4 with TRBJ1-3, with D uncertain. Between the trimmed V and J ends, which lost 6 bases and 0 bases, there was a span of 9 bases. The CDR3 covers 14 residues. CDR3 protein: CASSVPSSGNTIYF. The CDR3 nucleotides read TGTGCCAGCAGCGTACCGAGCTCTGGAAACACCATATATTTT.

CDR3 DNA: TGTGCCATCAGCCCGGGACTAGAGGTCGGGGAGCTGTTTTTT. Protein sequence: CAISPGLEVGELFF. V gene TRBV10-3 combines with J gene TRBJ2-2, with 8 bases fitting TRBD2. J was trimmed by 7 bases and V by 6 bases; bases with no gene match: 7. The length of the CDR3 is 14 residues. CDR1 is ENHRY, CDR2 SYGVKD, per germline.

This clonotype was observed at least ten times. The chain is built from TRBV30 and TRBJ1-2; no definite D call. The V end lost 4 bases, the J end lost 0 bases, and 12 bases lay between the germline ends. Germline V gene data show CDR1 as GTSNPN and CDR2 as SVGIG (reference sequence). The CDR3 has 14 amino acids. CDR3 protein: CAWKREVANYGYTF. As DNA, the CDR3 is TGTGCCTGGAAACGGGAGGTAGCTAACTATGGCTACACCTTC.

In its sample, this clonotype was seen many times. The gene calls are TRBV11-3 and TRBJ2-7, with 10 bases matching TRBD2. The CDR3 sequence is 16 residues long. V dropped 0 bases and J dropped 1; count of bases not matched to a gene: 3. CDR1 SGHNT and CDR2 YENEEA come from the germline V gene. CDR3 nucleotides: TGTGCCAGCAGCTTAGAGCAGCGGGAGGGATCCTACGAGCAGTACTTC. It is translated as CASSLEQREGSYEQYF.

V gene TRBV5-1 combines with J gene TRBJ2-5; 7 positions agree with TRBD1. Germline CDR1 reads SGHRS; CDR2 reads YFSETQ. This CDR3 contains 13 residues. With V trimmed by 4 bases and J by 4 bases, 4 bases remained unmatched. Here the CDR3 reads CASSPNRGETQYF. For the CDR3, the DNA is TGCGCCAGCAGCCCCAACAGGGGAGAGACCCAGTACTTC.